Given below is one TCR beta chain in context. CDR1 is SGHAT and CDR2 is FQNNGV in the germline V gene. V dropped 3 bases and J dropped 3; count of bases not matched to a gene: 1. CDR3 length: 13 residues. An input of about 0.5 to 1 ug of RNA was subjected to reverse transcription using random hexamers. From the immunoSEQ multiplex PCR reads, TCRdb called clonotypes with MiXCR, one entry per CDR3 protein. The sample lists around 62,000 distinct CDR3 sequences, over 85% occurring once. This entry is derived from a study of CD8 T cells in Susac syndrome. Input material: CD8+ T cells from PBMCs. V gene TRBV11-2 combines with J gene TRBJ1-1; 7 nucleotides match TRBD1. The clonotype originates from a human donor in good health. The CDR3 spells CASSFGQDTEAFF. The DNA of the CDR3 is TGTGCCAGCAGCTTTGGACAGGACACTGAAGCTTTCTTT.